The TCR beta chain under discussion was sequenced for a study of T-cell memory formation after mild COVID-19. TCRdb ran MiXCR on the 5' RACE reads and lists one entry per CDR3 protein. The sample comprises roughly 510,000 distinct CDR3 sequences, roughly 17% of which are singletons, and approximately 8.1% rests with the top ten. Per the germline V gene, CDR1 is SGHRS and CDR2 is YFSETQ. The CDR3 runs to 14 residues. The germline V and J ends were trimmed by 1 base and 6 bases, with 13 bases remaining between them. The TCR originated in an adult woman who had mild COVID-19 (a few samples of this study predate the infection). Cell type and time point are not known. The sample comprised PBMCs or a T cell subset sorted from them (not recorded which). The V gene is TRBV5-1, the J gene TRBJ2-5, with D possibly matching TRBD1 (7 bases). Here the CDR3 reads CASSLPAGGQTQYF. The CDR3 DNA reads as TGCGCCAGCAGCTTGCCGGCAGGGGGGCAGACCCAGTACTTC. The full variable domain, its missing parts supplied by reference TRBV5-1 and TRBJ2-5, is KAGVTQTPRYLIKTRGQQVTLSCSPISGHRSVSWYQQTPGQGLQFLFEYFSETQRNKGNFPGRFSGRQFSNSRSEMNVSTLELGDSALYLCASSLPAGGQTQYFGPGTRLLVL.